The sequence of this TCR beta chain was determined in a study of identical twins (dated by TCRdb to 2016 to 2017). Looking at the study overall: TCR alpha and beta repertoires from monozygotic twins, unrelated adults of various ages and cord blood were deep-sequenced to test whether fetal clonotypes persist. Replicate twin experiments were performed at different times using different library preparation protocols to rule out contamination.

Summary of the overall study and its limitations: Conclusions relied on cross-sectional statistical analysis, since the same donors could not be followed over many years. Abundant cord blood beta clonotypes had fewer insertions, young adult naive repertoires showed a similar but weaker trend, and memory repertoires showed no such trend. In monozygotic twins, recombination models systematically underestimated out-of-frame TCR alpha sharing, but the models matched the sharing seen between unrelated individuals. Invariant T cells such as MAIT and iNKT could partly confound zero-insertion analyses, although diverse VJ usage argued against such confounding for most clonotypes. Excess twin sharing in beta out-of-frame sequences was weaker because fewer shared sequences lowered the signal-to-noise ratio. Out-of-frame TCR alpha sequences shared between twins showed an excess of low generation-probability sequences compared with coincidental sharing between unrelated individuals.

The receptor library was made with 5' RACE. The reads were generated on an Illumina HiSeq 2000. Template switching added a universal primer binding site, and the final cDNA carried a unique molecular identifier that allowed TCR cDNA molecules to be counted accurately. First-strand cDNA for TCR alpha and beta chains was synthesized from specific primers in the conserved constant-segment region. To control for contamination, each cDNA library was double barcoded with a SMART-Mk sample barcode plus Illumina barcodes. Two successive PCR steps introduced TruSeq adapter sequences along with Illumina sample barcodes. TCR alpha and beta cDNA libraries were sequenced on the Illumina HiSeq platform with custom primers. In the original analysis: Unique molecular identifiers were extracted from raw reads with MiGEC, and CDR3 positions were determined with MiXCR. For each individual, recombination models were inferred using an EM algorithm with the repgenHMM and IGoR tools. Shared clonotype analysis was performed with the tcR package in R, normalizing sharing by the product of cloneset sizes. Out-of-frame nonproductive sequences were analyzed to study raw recombination free of thymic and clonal selection effects. TCRdb reprocessing: public reads trimmed at Q25 with fastp, clones called with MiXCR, in-frame beta chains kept. Merged by CDR3 protein, the rows form single entries marked with the most common genes and DNA. Clone size and V and J calls follow TCRdb, not the original study. Across this sample there are approximately 620,000 distinct CDR3 sequences, with 8.6% seen only once. More than 0.75% of the sample goes to the ten largest clones.

Only healthy Caucasian donors were included. Three pairs of female monozygotic twins, all aged about 18 to 29 years, were included in the twin cohort. Peripheral blood mononuclear cells were used as the source from which RNA for TCR libraries was isolated. From a lookup of the germline V gene (reference sequence), CDR1 and CDR2 are DFQATT and SNEGSKA. From cysteine to phenylalanine, the CDR3 is 18 amino acids long. The kept DNA is CDR3 alone, 54 bases in frame from the first base. V is cut back by 7 bases and J by 2 bases, with 14 bases in the junction unmatched. Remarks on this clonotype: The clone's antigen remains unknown. No much larger clone is present one base from it, and per-base qualities are unavailable.

The sample was also reused in another study, on yellow fever vaccine responses in identical twins. Drawing on the second study: The T cell response to vaccination in identical twins was reported by the authors to appear partly convergent and partly personalized. The study precisely tracked vaccine-responding T cell clones in identical twins.

This receptor was taken from a woman younger than 35 in good health. The sample consisted of PBMCs. Rearrangement joined TRBV20-1 to TRBJ2-7; TRBD2 aligns with 16 central bases. The sequence in DNA is TGCAGTGTCCTAACCGCGACAGGGACTAGCGGGAGGGCCTACGAGCAGTACTTC. Translated, it gives CSVLTATGTSGRAYEQYF.